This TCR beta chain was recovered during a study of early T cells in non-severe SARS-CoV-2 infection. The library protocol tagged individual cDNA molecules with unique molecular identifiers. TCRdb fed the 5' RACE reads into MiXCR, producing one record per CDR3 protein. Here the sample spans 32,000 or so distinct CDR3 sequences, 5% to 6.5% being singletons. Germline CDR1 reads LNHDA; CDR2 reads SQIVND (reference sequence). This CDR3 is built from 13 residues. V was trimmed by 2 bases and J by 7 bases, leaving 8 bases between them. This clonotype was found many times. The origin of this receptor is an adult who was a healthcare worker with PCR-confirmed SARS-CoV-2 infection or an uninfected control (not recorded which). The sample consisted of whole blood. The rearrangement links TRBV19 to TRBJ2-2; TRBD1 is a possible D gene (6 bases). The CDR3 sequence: CASSIRGNGELFF. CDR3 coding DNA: TGTGCCAGTAGTATAAGGGGGAACGGGGAGCTGTTTTTT.